The clone carrying this T cell receptor beta chain is labeled medium-sized. Its antigen is as yet unknown. The data were obtained in a study of cytomegalovirus exposure and HLA in healthy donors. General observations from the study: In vitro confirmation showed three CMV-associated chains to be CMV antigen specific. The listing of fewer than 200 TCR beta chains classed them as cytomegalovirus-associated. It was found in a later analysis that first-cohort TCR clusters tended to co-occur in the approximately 130 validation repertoires.

The donors were part of the validation cohort, which consisted of under 150 subjects and was separate from the first cohort of 666 subjects. Sequencing was performed with immunoSEQ multiplex PCR; in TCRdb, only in-frame clones are kept and a portion is missing. The repertoire includes tens of thousands of clones, 70% to 90% of them detected once, and 3.5% to 4% sits in the top ten. CDR1 is LGHNA and CDR2 is YNFKEQ in the germline V gene. The trim removed 5 bases at V and 2 bases at J, leaving 3 bases unmatched. CDR3 length equals 15 residues. V usage is TRBV4-2 and J usage is TRBJ2-7, with 13 nucleotides matching TRBD2. Input material: PBMCs. This clonotype was obtained from a woman between 18 and 29 years old in good health and CMV-seropositive. DNA for the CDR3: TGTGCCAGCAGCACTACTAGCGGGGGGGCCTACGAGCAGTACTTC. Protein: CASSTTSGGAYEQYF.